What follows are 5 T cell receptor beta chains derived from one specimen sequenced in a study of radiation and T cells in renal cell carcinoma. The time point denotes: blood 4 weeks post-SBRT, at nephrectomy. Described treatment: 15 Gy SBRT to primary tumor, nephrectomy 4 weeks later. Sequencing used immunoSEQ multiplex PCR; TCRdb keeps in-frame clones, though not all of them. The profile shows roughly 61,000 clones, around 80% of them singletons. Source: blood, taken from a patient whose treatment included radiotherapy and nephrectomy. The source is a man aged 55 to 70 with renal cell carcinoma.

The rearrangement uses TRBV7-9 and TRBJ1-2, with 10 bases aligning to TRBD1. The CDR3 runs to 15 residues. Unmatched junction bases numbered 4, after V lost 4 bases and J lost 2 bases. The germline V gene has CDR1 SEHNR and CDR2 FQNEAQ (reference sequence). The CDR3 bases are TGTGCCAGCAGCTATGGACAGGGGGGGAACTATGGCTACACCTTC. Its translation: CASSYGQGGNYGYTF.

This sequence joins TRBV19 and TRBJ1-5; D gene ambiguous. The V and J ends lost 3 bases and 4 bases respectively, with 13 bases between them. The germline gives CDR1 LNHDA, CDR2 SQIVND (reference sequence). CDR3 length equals 15 residues. The CDR3 region has the DNA TGTGCCAGTAGTATTTTGTACACAAGAAATCAGCCCCAGCATTTT. It yields the protein CASSILYTRNQPQHF.

This sequence joins TRBV7-2 and TRBJ2-3; TRBD2 matches at 9 bases. Germline V gives CDR1 SGHTA, CDR2 FQGNSA. CDR3 length: 16 amino acids. With V trimmed by 2 bases and J by 2 bases, 5 bases remained unmatched. CDR3: CASSLRLAANTDTQYF. The CDR3 DNA follows: TGTGCCAGCAGCTTAAGACTAGCGGCGAACACAGATACGCAGTATTTT. The complete variable domain, with remaining parts taken from reference TRBV7-2 and TRBJ2-3, reads GAGVSQSPSNKVTEKGKDVELRCDPISGHTALYWYRQSLGQGLEFLIYFQGNSAPDKSGLPSDRFSAERTGGSVSTLTIQRTQQEDSAVYLCASSLRLAANTDTQYFGPGTRLTVL.

The chain combines TRBV11-3 with TRBJ2-5; 7 bases match TRBD2. The CDR3 is made up of 14 amino acids. Trimming took 7 bases from V and 5 from J; bases not matched to a gene: 10. Germline CDR1 SGHNT, CDR2 YENEEA. CDR3 coding DNA: TGTGCCAGCACCGACAGCGGGGCAGGGGAGACCCAGTACTTC. Its translation is CASTDSGAGETQYF.

The chain combines TRBV5-1 with TRBJ2-5, with 8 bases fitting TRBD1. The germline V gene has CDR1 SGHRS and CDR2 YFSETQ. V shed 4 bases, J shed 2 bases, and the junction held 10 bases outside the gene matches. The length of the CDR3 is 16 residues. CDR3 region: CASSTSRQGWQETQYF. Written as DNA, the CDR3 is TGCGCCAGCAGCACTTCCCGACAGGGGTGGCAAGAGACCCAGTACTTC.